Here is one T cell receptor beta chain with its context. This entry is derived from a study of blood T cell repertoires in COVID-19. At the level of the study: Samples came from the United States, Italy and Spain, spanning acute and convalescent COVID-19. T cells, B-cell-depleted T cells, or PBMCs supplied cDNA or gDNA.

CDR3 length equals 16 residues. V was clipped by 4 bases and J by 6 bases; unmatched bases: 13. CDR1 is SQVTM, CDR2 ANQGSEA, per germline. Only in-frame clones appear in the TCRdb table, and some are missing; sequencing was by immunoSEQ multiplex PCR. The table includes 230,000 or so clones, 84% detected once. This receptor was identified in a middle-aged woman who had recovered from COVID-19. The material sequenced was peripheral blood. The chain combines TRBV29-1 with TRBJ2-5; 11 bases fit TRBD2. The CDR3, as DNA: TGCAGCGTTGTTTATGCTAGCGGGGGGCTTTTGAAGACCCAGTACTTC. Translation: CSVVYASGGLLKTQYF.